The clone carrying this T cell receptor (beta chain) was picked up a small number of times. No antigen is known for it. This sample is drawn from a study of T cell responses to AZD1222 COVID-19 vaccine. Points from the study as a whole: Spike-specific TCR breadth and depth both grew after two AZD1222 doses.

Profiling relied on immunoSEQ multiplex PCR, and the TCRdb table lists in-frame clones only, not all of them. Found here are 120,000 or so clones, roughly 87% of them singletons; the top ten hold roughly 1.5%. Trimming stripped 5 bases from V and 6 bases from J, with 18 bases between. This CDR3 has 16 amino acids. Germline-derived CDR1 and CDR2 are SGHKS and YYEKEE (reference sequence). The chain recombines TRBV5-5 with TRBJ2-6; D might be TRBD2 (7 bases). Sample: peripheral blood, taken on day 0 of AZD1222 vaccination. The clonotype originates from an adult in good health. Written as DNA, the CDR3 is TGTGCCAGCAGGGCGGGGGCGGGCCCTGTGGCCAACGTCCTGACTTTC. Translated, it gives CASRAGAGPVANVLTF. Filled out from reference TRBV5-5 and TRBJ2-6, the complete variable domain reads DAGVTQSPTHLIKTRGQQVTLRCSPISGHKSVSWYQQVLGQGPQFIFQYYEKEERGRGNFPDRFSARQFPNYSSELNVNALLLGDSALYLCASRAGAGPVANVLTFGAGSRLTVL.